This T cell receptor (beta chain) was identified in a study of shared clonotypes between healthy human individuals. Study-wide background: The plates for each donor numbered three CD4 naive, three CD4 memory, two CD8 naive and one CD8 memory. Study results and limitations: Sequencing of the sorted subsets was shown by rarefaction to be incomplete despite large depth.

Germline CDR1 and CDR2: SGHRS and YFSETQ. This CDR3 region has 13 residues. Deletions cut 3 bases from V and 4 bases from J, with 11 bases between. To note about this clone: The antigen remains unidentified.

The repertoire was sequenced with immunoSEQ multiplex PCR; TCRdb's copy has only in-frame clones and lacks some. The sample comprises roughly 320,000 clones, 80% to 90% of which are singletons, and around 15% rests with the top ten. The chain couples TRBV5-1 to TRBJ2-7, with D maybe TRBD2 (5 bases). Sequencing was performed on memory CD8+ T cells sorted from blood. Subset reported: CD45RO+ cells pooled with CCR7-negative TemRA cells. This TCR was sampled from a man aged 18 to 35 in good health. CDR3 nucleotide sequence: TGCGCCAGCAGCTCCTTAGCGTTATACGAGCAGTACTTC. It is translated as CASSSLALYEQYF.